The present T cell receptor (beta chain) was sequenced within a study of PD-1 blockade in classical Hodgkin lymphoma. Assay used: immunoSEQ multiplex PCR; TCRdb lists only in-frame clones, some missing. Of 75,000 to 100,000 clones in the sample, roughly 76% were seen once. This CDR3 comprises 13 residues. The V and J ends lost 6 bases and 2 bases respectively, with 10 bases between them. Germline loops: CDR1 SNHLY, CDR2 FYNNEI. This clone was recorded only once. Following autologous stem cell transplantation, relapse occurred in every patient, and exposure to brentuximab vedotin varied. V gene TRBV2 combines with J gene TRBJ1-1; D is uncertain. The sequences come from peripheral blood mononuclear cells (PBMCs), collected before the second cycle of nivolumab. The TCR originated in a human donor with classical Hodgkin lymphoma. The CDR3 is CASRLEDNTEAFF. CDR3 nucleotide sequence: TGTGCCAGCAGGTTAGAGGACAACACTGAAGCTTTCTTT.